The 21 T cell receptor beta chains below all came from one sample that was sequenced in a study of a mutant IDH1 vaccine in newly diagnosed glioma (dated by TCRdb to the early 2020s). What the time point label conveys for this sample: week 23, last vaccination. Every vaccine dose consisted of 300 ug of a 20-mer mutant IDH1 peptide in Montanide, administered subcutaneously together with topical imiquimod. Receptor amplification or capture employed the immunoSEQ multiplex PCR assay. What TCRdb holds here is the immuneACCESS table cut down to in-frame rearrangements. Part of the clones is not present; checked against another copy, under half of the missing clones reflect an unresolved V gene, and the others are unexplained. This sample comprises 50,000 to 85,000 clones, over 75% of them detected only once. Less than 15% of the sample rests with the top ten. Their antigens remain unidentified. Sample: PBMCs, taken from a glioma patient whose treatment included an IDH1 peptide vaccine. Receptor source: a man aged 18 to 29 with glioma.

CDR3: CASSRGPNSNQPQHF. The CDR3 DNA reads TGCGCCAGCAGCCGCGGGCCAAATAGCAATCAGCCCCAGCATTTT. V is TRBV4-1 and J is TRBJ1-5; D remains ambiguous. The CDR3 loop spans 15 amino acids. Trimming took off 4 bases at V and 0 bases at J, with 10 bases between the two ends. The germline CDR1 and CDR2 sequences are MGHRA and YSYEKL.

The V and J genes are TRBV2 and TRBJ2-1; 14 bases are a match to TRBD2. The V gene end was trimmed by 6 bases and the J gene end by 14 bases; junction bases not matched to a gene: 9. This CDR3 contains 14 residues. Germline CDR1 is SNHLY and CDR2 is FYNNEI. CDR3 in amino acids: CASSPGLAGVREFF. CDR3 coding DNA: TGTGCCAGCAGCCCGGGACTAGCGGGGGTACGGGAGTTCTTC. The full variable domain, its missing parts supplied by reference TRBV2 and TRBJ2-1, is EPEVTQTPSHQVTQMGQEVILRCVPISNHLYFYWYRQILGQKVEFLVSFYNNEISEKSEIFDDQFSVERPDGSNFTLKIRSTKLEDSAMYFCASSPGLAGVREFFGPGTRLTVL.

V is TRBV7-8 and J is TRBJ2-1; maybe TRBD2 (5 bases). V was shortened by 5 bases and J by 0 bases, with 11 bases between the two germline ends. The CDR3 extends over 15 amino acids. Germline-derived CDR1 and CDR2 are SGHVS and FQNEAQ. Written as DNA, the CDR3 is TGTGCCAGCAGCAACGGGATGCCCTCCTACAATGAGCAGTTCTTC. Translating gives CASSNGMPSYNEQFF.

This clone appeared a few times. V usage is TRBV4-1 and J usage is TRBJ1-2; no reliable D call. The CDR3 spans 14 residues. The germline V and J ends were trimmed by 3 bases and 6 bases, with 14 bases remaining between them. Germline V gene data show CDR1 as MGHRA and CDR2 as YSYEKL. The CDR3 DNA reads as TGCGCCAGCAGCCACGCTCACGAAGCGGATGGCTACACCTTC. Protein sequence: CASSHAHEADGYTF.

V is TRBV11-2 and J is TRBJ1-3; the D gene is possibly TRBD1 (5 bases). The CDR3 loop spans 13 amino acids. CDR1 and CDR2 (germline): SGHAT, FQNNGV. CDR3 coding DNA: TGTGGGAGCAGGGCCTCCTCTGGAAACACCATATATTTT. Translation: CGSRASSGNTIYF.

The CDR3: CASSAGLAGTQETQYF. CDR3 in DNA: TGTGCCAGCAGCGCCGGACTAGCGGGGACTCAAGAGACCCAGTACTTC. The chain joins TRBV9 to TRBJ2-5, with 12 bases fitting TRBD2. Germline CDR1 reads SGDLS; CDR2 reads YYNGEE. The CDR3 contains 16 residues. V shed 3 bases and J 2 bases; nucleotides not matched to a gene: 5.

This chain links TRBV5-1 with TRBJ2-6; no clear D. Germline assignment: CDR1 SGHRS and CDR2 YFSETQ. The germline V and J ends were trimmed by 2 bases and 2 bases, with 20 bases remaining between them. The CDR3 consists of 19 residues. The CDR3 DNA reads TGCGCCAGCAGCTTCGATCAGGCAGCAATGAAGCCTGGGGCCAACGTCCTGACTTTC. Its protein product is CASSFDQAAMKPGANVLTF.

The rearrangement links TRBV4-3 to TRBJ2-2; D may be TRBD2 (5 bases). The CDR3 runs to 14 residues. The V gene's germline CDR1 is LGHNA and CDR2 YSLEER. V was shortened by 3 bases and J by 4 bases, with 9 bases between the two germline ends. In DNA form, the CDR3 reads TGCGCCAGCAGCCAGGGGAGACGCACCGGGGAGCTGTTTTTT. Protein product: CASSQGRRTGELFF.

The CDR3 protein is CAIRNISGYSYEQYF. CDR3 in DNA: TGTGCCATCAGGAATATCTCGGGCTATTCCTACGAGCAGTACTTC. The gene calls are TRBV10-3 and TRBJ2-7, with D unresolved. CDR3 size: 15 residues. Deletions cut 6 bases from V and 1 base from J, with 16 bases between. Germline lookup yields CDR1 ENHRY and CDR2 SYGVKD.

J is TRBJ2-7 and V is TRBV28; 7 bases align to TRBD1. V lost 6 bases to trimming and J lost 2 bases; unmatched junction nucleotides: 4. Germline V gives CDR1 MDHEN, CDR2 SYDVKM. The CDR3 extends over 13 amino acids. Written as DNA, the CDR3 is TGTGCCAGCAGCCGAGGACAGGCCTACGAGCAGTACTTC. It encodes CASSRGQAYEQYF.

This chain uses TRBV5-6 with TRBJ1-6; possible D gene TRBD1, 5 bases. The V gene's germline CDR1 is SGHDT and CDR2 YYEEEE. V was cut by 4 bases and J by 5 bases, with 16 bases left in between. The CDR3 loop spans 16 amino acids. The CDR3 nucleotides read TGTGCCAGCAGCATTGCCACCGGGACGGATAATTCACCCCTCCACTTT. Its protein is CASSIATGTDNSPLHF.

The chain combines TRBV5-4 with TRBJ2-7; the match to TRBD1 covers 10 bases. Germline V lookup: CDR1 SGHNT, CDR2 YYREEE (reference sequence). With V trimmed by 1 base and J by 5 bases, 3 bases remained unmatched. The CDR3 sequence is 14 residues long. The CDR3 is CASSLKTGGNEQYF. The CDR3 region has the DNA TGTGCCAGCAGCTTGAAGACAGGGGGCAACGAGCAGTACTTC.

The genes are TRBV5-1 and TRBJ1-3, with 8 positions matching TRBD1. The V and J ends lost 4 bases and 8 bases, in that order; junction bases with no gene match: 14. The germline V gene has CDR1 SGHRS and CDR2 YFSETQ. The CDR3 is made up of 16 amino acids. CDR3 sequence (DNA): TGCGCCAGCAGCCCGACACACAGGGGGAGGATGGACACCATATATTTT. This sequence encodes CASSPTHRGRMDTIYF.

The rearrangement joins TRBV6-5 to TRBJ1-1; D is perhaps TRBD1 (5 bases). V was pared by 7 bases and J by 4 bases, with 16 bases between. There are 14 residues in the CDR3. The germline V gene has CDR1 MNHEY and CDR2 SVGAGI. The CDR3 DNA reads as TGTGCCAGCACCGTAGGGACTTTGAGCACTGAAGCTTTCTTT. It specifies CASTVGTLSTEAFF.

This chain connects TRBV7-2 to TRBJ2-7; D perhaps matches TRBD1 (6 bases). The CDR3 has 14 residues. From germline, CDR1 is SGHTA and CDR2 FQGNSA. Trimming cost V 5 bases and J 1 base, with 12 bases left between them. DNA of the CDR3: TGTGCCAGCAGCGTAAACAGGGAATCCTACGAGCAGTACTTC. Translation: CASSVNRESYEQYF.

The chain uses TRBV4-3 and TRBJ2-5; the match to TRBD1 covers 8 bases. The V gene's germline CDR1 is LGHNA and CDR2 YSLEER. V lost 4 bases and J lost 5; bases outside the gene matches: 9. The CDR3 has 15 residues. The CDR3 loop is CASSPGTGQGETQYF. CDR3 nucleotides: TGCGCCAGCAGCCCGGGGACAGGCCAGGGGGAGACCCAGTACTTC.

The chain links TRBV15 to TRBJ2-7; possibly TRBD2 for D (5 bases). V lost 0 bases, J lost 4 bases, and 13 bases lay in between. The CDR3 has 15 residues. Germline V CDR1 and CDR2: LNHNV, YYDKDF (reference sequence). For the CDR3, the DNA is TGTGCCACCAGCAGAGACGTAACTGGACTTTACGAGCAGTACTTC. This gives the protein CATSRDVTGLYEQYF. Variable domain in full (rest from reference TRBV15 and TRBJ2-7): DAMVIQNPRYQVTQFGKPVTLSCSQTLNHNVMYWYQQKSSQAPKLLFHYYDKDFNNEADTPDNFQSRRPNTSFCFLDIRSPGLGDTAMYLCATSRDVTGLYEQYFGPGTRLTVT.

This rearrangement joins TRBV14 to TRBJ2-2, with D tentatively TRBD2 (5 bases). The CDR3 covers 16 residues. V gave up 3 bases and J gave up 5 bases, with 16 bases separating them. Germline V gene data show CDR1 as SGHDN and CDR2 as FVKESK. The DNA of the CDR3 is TGTGCCAGCAGCCAGTGGAAGGGCCGGGGAACCGGGGAGCTGTTTTTT. Amino acid sequence: CASSQWKGRGTGELFF.

The chain has TRBV7-9 and TRBJ1-2, with D tentatively TRBD1 (5 bases). The CDR3 is 18 amino acids. In germline, CDR1 is SEHNR, CDR2 FQNEAQ (reference sequence). The germline V and J ends were trimmed by 2 bases and 4 bases, with 23 bases remaining between them. This CDR3 reads CASSLLKPSTAHLYGYTF. CDR3 nucleotides: TGTGCCAGCAGCTTATTAAAACCCTCGACAGCTCACCTCTATGGCTACACCTTC.

This clone was seen only once. The V call is TRBV6-5, the J call TRBJ2-2; TRBD1 agrees at 8 bases. The CDR3 contains 15 residues. J gave up 2 bases and V 4 bases, and 3 bases lay outside the gene matches. Germline V CDR1 and CDR2: MNHEY, SVGAGI. CDR3 protein: CASSSGTGNTGELFF. The CDR3 bases are TGTGCCAGCAGTTCCGGGACAGGAAACACCGGGGAGCTGTTTTTT.

This rearrangement joins TRBV27 to TRBJ2-2; the D is unclear. CDR1 and CDR2 (germline): MNHEY, SMNVEV (reference sequence). This CDR3 contains 13 residues. Trimming stripped 8 bases from V and 7 bases from J, with 14 bases between. The DNA for the CDR3 is TGTGCCAGCGGCTCTTATGGGGACGGGGAGCTGTTTTTT. Its protein product is CASGSYGDGELFF.